Listed below are T cell receptor delta chains from one sample, sequenced in a study of delta chains in infants with herpesvirus infections. TCRdb re-analyzed the RT-PCR reads via CATT. The repertoire has fewer than 1,000 delta-chain clones, roughly a sixth of them found once; the top ten carry around 9.5%. Sequencing used peripheral blood, obtained at time point 1 of longitudinal follow-up. These receptors originate from a human donor who was a Ugandan infant, either HIV-exposed or HIV-unexposed (not recorded which). Both conserved end residues are part of each CDR3. D genes are given only for firm matches.

D,V,J,DNA,CDR3
TRDD2,TRAV38-2/DV8,TRDJ1,TGTGCTTATAGGAGGGTTTCCTACGAGACGGGGGCCACCGATAAACTCATCTTT,CAYRRVSYETGATDKLIF